The clone carrying this TCR beta chain has more than one count but fewer than ten. This entry belongs to a study of blood T cell repertoires in COVID-19. Assay used: immunoSEQ multiplex PCR; TCRdb lists only in-frame clones, some missing. The sample holds nearly 350,000 clones, more than 70% seen once. The V gene's germline CDR1 is KGHDR and CDR2 SFDVKD. V dropped 4 bases and J dropped 7 bases, with 9 bases sitting between them. This CDR3 region has 12 residues. Sequencing was done on a sample of peripheral blood. The TCR was taken from a woman in her seventies with COVID-19, enrolled during active disease. The chain carries TRBV24-1 and TRBJ2-5, with a possible D match to TRBD2 (6 bases). CDR3 amino acids: CATSERAGTQYF. CDR3 sequence (DNA): TGTGCCACCAGTGAACGAGCGGGGACCCAGTACTTC.